The rows below give T cell receptor beta chains drawn from one sample of a study of human T cells and chemical hapten exposure. TCRdb used MiXCR to reprocess the RACE reads, holding one entry per CDR3 protein. The sample lists about 31,000 distinct CDR3 sequences, 7% to 8.5% occurring once. The sequenced sample was whole blood. The receptors derive from a human donor in good health. Some clones in this sample may be carry-over from other donors' samples. Both conserved end residues are trimmed from each CDR3.

>TRBJ1-1|TRBV6-6
ASSLPGQGGTEAF
>TRBJ1-5|TRBV13
ASSLGPNGRIAQH
>TRBJ2-4|TRBV4-2
ASSQDPEIQY
>TRBJ1-1|TRBV7-8
ASSLVGGRQWGTEAF
>TRBJ2-7|TRBV4-2
ASSRATNPGRAIYEQY
>TRBJ1-2|TRBV30
AWSPNLYDTLNEVYT
>TRBJ1-2|TRBV6-5
ASRQGADGYT
>TRBJ2-4|TRBV14
ASSQTGGTLAKNIQY
>TRBJ1-5|TRBV7-2
ASSFQGNQPQH
>TRBJ1-3|TRBV7-2
ASSPLGGEGNTIY
>TRBJ1-1|TRBV5-1
ASSLDPSGEAF
>TRBJ1-1|TRBV20-1
SARRGEANTEAF
>TRBJ2-6|TRBV28
ASSGGHSGANVLT
>TRBJ2-7|TRBV12-3/TRBV12-4
ASREGQDHSYEQY
>TRBJ2-1|TRBV27
ASTSGLAGVQQF
>TRBJ2-1|TRBV20-1
SATPGNYEQF
>TRBJ1-2|TRBV3-1
ASSREYGYT
>TRBJ2-1|TRBV7-8
ASSVTGTSGLSSYNEQF
>TRBJ2-3|TRBV2
ASSEVSTGSTDTQY
>TRBJ1-5|TRBV18
ASSPANRDNQPQH
>TRBJ2-7|TRBV3-1
ASSPTTGTAYEQY
>TRBJ1-6|TRBV2
ASTARRQGHNSPLH
>TRBJ2-1|TRBV6-1
ASSEELLSSRLSYNEQF
>TRBJ2-2|TRBV18
ASSPGGLAGGRSNTGELF
>TRBJ2-3|TRBV7-9
ASSLRPSVSDTQY
>TRBJ2-3|TRBV12-3/TRBV12-4
ASSLPSGGNTQY
>TRBJ2-3|TRBV13
ASSLKVSRTGSTDTQY
>TRBJ2-5|TRBV5-4
ASSFRTSGRAVGETQY
>TRBJ2-7|TRBV28
ASSPRPSSSSYEQY
>TRBJ2-1|TRBV29-1
SVVGGTGGDEQF
>TRBJ1-4|TRBV4-3
ASSQEGRGEKLF
>TRBJ2-7|TRBV18
ASSHPNNNEQY
>TRBJ2-1|TRBV28
ASSRWTSGSTGDEQF
>TRBJ1-5|TRBV10-2
ASSLTGTLNQPQH
>TRBJ2-7|TRBV5-3
ARSWHGGAGHPHEQY
>TRBJ1-5|TRBV20-1
SAYQQGVYSNQPQH
>TRBJ1-2|TRBV6-5
ASSPQAGNYGYT
>TRBJ2-3|TRBV28
ASRLGTSTDTQY
>TRBJ2-3|TRBV5-6
ASSLRGGLTDTQY
>TRBJ2-5|TRBV28
ASKLTDSPRTQY